This T cell receptor (beta chain) stems from a study of control samples from healthy donors and cancer patients. The germline gives CDR1 LNHDA, CDR2 SQIVND (reference sequence). Trimming left V 5 bases short and J 4 bases short, with 11 bases between. The CDR3 has 13 amino acids. Repertoires were generated with immunoSEQ multiplex PCR, while TCRdb's copy carries only in-frame clones and drops some. The sample gives almost 95,000 clones, over 75% of which show up once; over 3% is in the top ten. The source is a young woman in good health. The sequencing sample was made of blood. V is TRBV19 and J is TRBJ1-1; perhaps TRBD1 as D (6 bases). Written as DNA, the CDR3 is TGTGCCAGTAGTCGAACAGGGTTCACTGAAGCTTTCTTT. As protein: CASSRTGFTEAFF.